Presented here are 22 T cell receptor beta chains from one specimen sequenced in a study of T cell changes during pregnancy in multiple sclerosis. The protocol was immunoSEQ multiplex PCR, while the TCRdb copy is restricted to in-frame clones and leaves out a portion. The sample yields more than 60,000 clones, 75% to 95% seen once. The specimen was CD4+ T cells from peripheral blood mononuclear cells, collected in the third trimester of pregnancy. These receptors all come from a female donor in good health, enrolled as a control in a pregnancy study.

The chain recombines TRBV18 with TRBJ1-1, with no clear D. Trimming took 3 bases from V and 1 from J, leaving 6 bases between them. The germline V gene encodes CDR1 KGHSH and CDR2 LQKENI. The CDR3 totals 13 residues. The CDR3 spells CASSPAGNTEAFF. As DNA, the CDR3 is TGTGCCAGCTCACCCGCGGGGAACACTGAAGCTTTCTTT. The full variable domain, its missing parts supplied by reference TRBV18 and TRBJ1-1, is NAGVMQNPRHLVRRRGQEARLRCSPMKGHSHVYWYRQLPEEGLKFMVYLQKENIIDESGMPKERFSAEFPKEGPSILRIQQVVRGDSAAYFCASSPAGNTEAFFGQGTRLTVV.

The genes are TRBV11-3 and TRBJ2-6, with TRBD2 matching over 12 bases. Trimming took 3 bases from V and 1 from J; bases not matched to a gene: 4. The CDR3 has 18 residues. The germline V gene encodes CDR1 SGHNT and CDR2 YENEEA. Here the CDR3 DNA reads TGTGCCAGCAGCTTTGGGGGACTAGCGGGTTCTGGGGCCAACGTCCTGACTTTC. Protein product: CASSFGGLAGSGANVLTF. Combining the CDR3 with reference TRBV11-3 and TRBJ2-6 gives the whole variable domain EAGVVQSPRYKIIEKKQPVAFWCNPISGHNTLYWYLQNLGQGPELLIRYENEEAVDDSQLPKDRFSAERLKGVDSTLKIQPAELGDSAVYLCASSFGGLAGSGANVLTFGAGSRLTVL.

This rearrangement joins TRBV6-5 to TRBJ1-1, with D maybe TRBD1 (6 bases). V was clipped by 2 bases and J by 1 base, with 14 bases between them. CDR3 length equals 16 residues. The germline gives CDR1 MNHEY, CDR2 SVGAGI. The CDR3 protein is CASSYGQRVRNTEAFF. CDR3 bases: TGTGCCAGCAGTTACGGACAGAGAGTTAGGAACACTGAAGCTTTCTTT.

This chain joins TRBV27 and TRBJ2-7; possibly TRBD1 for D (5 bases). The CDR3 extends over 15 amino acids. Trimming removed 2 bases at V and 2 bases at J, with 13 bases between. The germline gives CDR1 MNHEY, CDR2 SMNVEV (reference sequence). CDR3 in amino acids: CASSLGQGSPYEQYF. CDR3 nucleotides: TGTGCCAGCAGTTTAGGACAAGGGTCTCCCTACGAGCAGTACTTC.

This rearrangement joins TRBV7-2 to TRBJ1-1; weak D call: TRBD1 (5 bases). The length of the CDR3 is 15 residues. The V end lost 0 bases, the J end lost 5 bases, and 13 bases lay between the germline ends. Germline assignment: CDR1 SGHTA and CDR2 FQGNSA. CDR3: CASSLAIRVGTEAFF. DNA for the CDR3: TGTGCCAGCAGCTTAGCGATCAGGGTTGGAACTGAAGCTTTCTTT.

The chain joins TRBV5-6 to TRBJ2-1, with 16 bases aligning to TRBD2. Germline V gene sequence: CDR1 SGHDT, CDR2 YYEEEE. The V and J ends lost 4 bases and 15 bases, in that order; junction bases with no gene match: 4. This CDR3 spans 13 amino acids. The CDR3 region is CASSRGLAGGRFF. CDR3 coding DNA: TGTGCCAGCAGCAGGGGACTAGCGGGGGGGCGGTTCTTC.

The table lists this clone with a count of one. The CDR3 bases are TGTGCCAGCAGCTTAGCGCAGGGGCCGGATACGCAGTATTTT. Translating it yields CASSLAQGPDTQYF. The chain recombines TRBV7-2 with TRBJ2-3; weak D call: TRBD1 (6 bases). The CDR3 consists of 14 residues. Germline CDR1 is SGHTA and CDR2 is FQGNSA. Trimming removed 0 bases from V and 6 bases from J, with 10 bases in between.

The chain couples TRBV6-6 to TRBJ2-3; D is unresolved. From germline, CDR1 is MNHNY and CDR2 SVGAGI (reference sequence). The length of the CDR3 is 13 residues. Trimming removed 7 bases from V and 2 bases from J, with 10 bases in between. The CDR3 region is CASILDHTDTQYF. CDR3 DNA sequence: TGTGCCAGCATTCTAGACCACACAGATACGCAGTATTTT.

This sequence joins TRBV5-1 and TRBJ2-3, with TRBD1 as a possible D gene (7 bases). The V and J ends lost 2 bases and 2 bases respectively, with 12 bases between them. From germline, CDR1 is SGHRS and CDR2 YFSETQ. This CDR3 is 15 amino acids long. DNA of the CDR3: TGCGCCAGCAGCTTACAGGGGAGGAACACAGATACGCAGTATTTT. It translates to CASSLQGRNTDTQYF.

Written as DNA, the CDR3 is TGTGCCAGCAGCCTCGGCCCCTCCGGGACAGGCCTTTACGAGCAGTACTTC. Its protein product is CASSLGPSGTGLYEQYF. The V call is TRBV7-3, the J call TRBJ2-7; 8 nucleotides agree with TRBD1. This CDR3 has 17 residues. The J segment lost 4 bases and the V segment lost 5 bases, leaving 16 bases of the junction unmatched. CDR1 SGHTA and CDR2 FQGTGA come from the germline V gene. The full variable domain, its missing parts supplied by reference TRBV7-3 and TRBJ2-7, is GAGVSQTPSNKVTEKGKYVELRCDPISGHTALYWYRQSLGQGPEFLIYFQGTGAADDSGLPNDRFFAVRPEGSVSTLKIQRTERGDSAVYLCASSLGPSGTGLYEQYFGPGTRLTVT.

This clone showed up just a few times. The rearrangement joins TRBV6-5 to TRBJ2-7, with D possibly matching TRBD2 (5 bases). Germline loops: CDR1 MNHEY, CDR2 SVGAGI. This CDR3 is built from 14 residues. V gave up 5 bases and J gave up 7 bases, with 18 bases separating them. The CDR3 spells CASSPSGIRREQYF. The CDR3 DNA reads TGTGCCAGCAGTCCCTCCGGGATACGGAGAGAGCAGTACTTC.

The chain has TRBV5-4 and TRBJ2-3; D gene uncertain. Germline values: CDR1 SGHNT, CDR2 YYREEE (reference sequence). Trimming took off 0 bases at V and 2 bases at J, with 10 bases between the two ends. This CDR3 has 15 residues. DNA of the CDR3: TGTGCCAGCAGCTTGGATTTGCAGTCCACAGATACGCAGTATTTT. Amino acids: CASSLDLQSTDTQYF.

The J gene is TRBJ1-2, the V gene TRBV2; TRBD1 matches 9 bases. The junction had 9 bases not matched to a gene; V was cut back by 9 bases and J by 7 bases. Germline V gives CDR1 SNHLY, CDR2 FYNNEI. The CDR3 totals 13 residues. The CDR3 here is CARSPGQGTGYTF. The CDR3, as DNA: TGTGCCAGATCCCCGGGACAGGGAACTGGCTACACCTTC.

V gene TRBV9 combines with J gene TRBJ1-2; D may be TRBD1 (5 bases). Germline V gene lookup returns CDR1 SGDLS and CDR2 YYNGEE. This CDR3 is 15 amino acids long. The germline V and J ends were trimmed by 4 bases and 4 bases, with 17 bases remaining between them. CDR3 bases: TGTGCCAGCAGCCTCCAGGGAGGGCCGGGCTATGGCTACACCTTC. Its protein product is CASSLQGGPGYGYTF.

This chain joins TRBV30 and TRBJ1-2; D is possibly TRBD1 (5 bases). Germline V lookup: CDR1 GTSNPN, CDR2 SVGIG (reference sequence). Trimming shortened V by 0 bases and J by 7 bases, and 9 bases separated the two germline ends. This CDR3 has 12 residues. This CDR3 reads CAWSVPGPGYTF. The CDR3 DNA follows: TGTGCCTGGAGTGTACCAGGGCCTGGCTACACCTTC. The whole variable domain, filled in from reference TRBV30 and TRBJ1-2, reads SQTIHQWPATLVQPVGSPLSLECTVEGTSNPNLYWYRQAAGRGLQLLFYSVGIGQISSEVPQNLSASRPQDRQFILSSKKLLLSDSGFYLCAWSVPGPGYTFGSGTRLTVV.

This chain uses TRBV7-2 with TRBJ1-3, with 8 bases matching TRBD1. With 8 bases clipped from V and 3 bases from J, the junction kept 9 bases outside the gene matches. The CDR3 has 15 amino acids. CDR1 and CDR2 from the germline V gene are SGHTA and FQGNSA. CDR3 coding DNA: TGTGCCAGCGGAGAACAGGGGGTCGGTGGAAACACCATATATTTT. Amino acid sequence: CASGEQGVGGNTIYF.

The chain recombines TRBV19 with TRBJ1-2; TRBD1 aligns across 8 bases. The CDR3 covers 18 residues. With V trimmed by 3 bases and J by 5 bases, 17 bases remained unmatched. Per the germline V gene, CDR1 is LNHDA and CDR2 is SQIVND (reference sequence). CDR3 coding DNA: TGTGCCAGTAGTATCGGCGGACAGGGCGTCTCGGCCCCTTATGGCTACACCTTC. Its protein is CASSIGGQGVSAPYGYTF. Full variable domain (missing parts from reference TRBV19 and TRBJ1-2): DGGITQSPKYLFRKEGQNVTLSCEQNLNHDAMYWYRQDPGQGLRLIYYSQIVNDFQKGDIAEGYSVSREKKESFPLTVTSAQKNPTAFYLCASSIGGQGVSAPYGYTFGSGTRLTVV.

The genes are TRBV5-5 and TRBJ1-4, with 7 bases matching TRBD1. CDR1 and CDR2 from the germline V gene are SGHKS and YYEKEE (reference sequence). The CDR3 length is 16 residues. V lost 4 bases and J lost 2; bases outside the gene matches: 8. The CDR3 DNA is TGTGCCAGCAGCGCTGCACAGGGGAGGACTAATGAAAAACTGTTTTTT. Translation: CASSAAQGRTNEKLFF.

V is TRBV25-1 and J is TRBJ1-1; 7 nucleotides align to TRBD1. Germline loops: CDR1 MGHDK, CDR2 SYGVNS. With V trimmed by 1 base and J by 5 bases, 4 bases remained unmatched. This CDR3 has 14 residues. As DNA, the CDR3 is TGTGCCAGCAGTGAATCAGGGGGGTGGACTGAAGCTTTCTTT. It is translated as CASSESGGWTEAFF.

This chain's CDR3 is CASSLDGGRDEKLFF. CDR3 coding DNA: TGCGCCAGCAGCTTGGATGGGGGGAGGGATGAAAAACTGTTTTTT. V is TRBV5-1 and J is TRBJ1-4; D possibly corresponds to TRBD1 (5 bases). V was trimmed by 0 bases and J by 6 bases, leaving 12 bases between them. Per the germline V gene, CDR1 is SGHRS and CDR2 is YFSETQ. This CDR3 is 15 amino acids long.

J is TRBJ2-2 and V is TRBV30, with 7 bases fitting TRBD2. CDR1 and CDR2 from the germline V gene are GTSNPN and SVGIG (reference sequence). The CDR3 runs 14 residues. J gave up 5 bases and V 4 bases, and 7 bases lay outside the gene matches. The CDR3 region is CAWKRGQTTGELFF. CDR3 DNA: TGTGCCTGGAAGCGGGGCCAGACAACCGGGGAGCTGTTTTTT.

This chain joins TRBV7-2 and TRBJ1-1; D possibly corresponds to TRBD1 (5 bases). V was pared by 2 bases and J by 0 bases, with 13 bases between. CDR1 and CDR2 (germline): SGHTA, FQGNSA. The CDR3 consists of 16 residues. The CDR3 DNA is TGTGCCAGCAGCTTAAGTGACAGCGATATGAACACTGAAGCTTTCTTT. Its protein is CASSLSDSDMNTEAFF.